The 26 T cell receptor beta chains in this list originate from one sample, sequenced in a study of T cell responses to AZD1222 COVID-19 vaccine. Clones were sequenced by immunoSEQ multiplex PCR, and TCRdb holds only the in-frame ones, with some missing. The sample consists of 150,000 to 200,000 clones, 92% of them appearing once. Sequenced here: peripheral blood, sampled on day 0 of AZD1222 vaccination. The receptors here all came from an adult in good health.

This clone was detected only a few times. The chain has TRBV7-9 and TRBJ1-5; no clear D gene. The CDR3 runs to 15 residues. The germline V gene encodes CDR1 SEHNR and CDR2 FQNEAQ (reference sequence). V lost 5 bases and J lost 0, with 11 bases in between. The CDR3 is CASSASDSSNQPQHF. The CDR3, as DNA: TGTGCCAGCAGCGCCAGTGACTCTAGCAATCAGCCCCAGCATTTT.

The chain carries TRBV5-6 and TRBJ1-2, with 8 bases aligning to TRBD1. CDR1 and CDR2 from the germline V gene are SGHDT and YYEEEE. The CDR3 is 16 residues long. V dropped 3 bases and J dropped 8; count of bases not matched to a gene: 15. The CDR3: CASSWTGTGAIYGYTF. The CDR3 DNA reads TGTGCCAGCAGCTGGACCGGGACAGGCGCCATCTACGGCTACACCTTC.

V usage is TRBV4-1 and J usage is TRBJ1-5, with TRBD1 identical over 8 bases. V lost 4 bases to trimming and J lost 5 bases; unmatched junction nucleotides: 1. Per the germline V gene, CDR1 is MGHRA and CDR2 is YSYEKL. This CDR3 is built from 13 residues. CDR3 sequence: CASSLTGDQPQHF. The DNA for the CDR3 is TGCGCCAGCAGCCTGACAGGGGATCAGCCCCAGCATTTT.

This sequence joins TRBV11-2 and TRBJ2-1; D call uncertain. V lost 3 bases, J lost 0 bases, and 9 bases lay in between. This CDR3 contains 15 residues. The V gene's germline CDR1 is SGHAT and CDR2 FQNNGV. In DNA, the CDR3 is TGTGCCAGCAGCTTTTGGAGAAACTCCTACAATGAGCAGTTCTTC. This gives the protein CASSFWRNSYNEQFF.

The V gene is TRBV5-4, the J gene TRBJ2-1, with a weak D call TRBD2 (6 bases). The CDR3 extends over 15 amino acids. Trimming left V 0 bases short and J 7 bases short, with 14 bases between. Germline lookup yields CDR1 SGHNT and CDR2 YYREEE (reference sequence). CDR3 region: CASSLAGGPTNEQFF. For the CDR3, the DNA is TGTGCCAGCAGCTTGGCCGGGGGACCAACAAATGAGCAGTTCTTC.

The chain carries TRBV19 and TRBJ1-5; 7 bases line up with TRBD1. Germline CDR1 reads LNHDA; CDR2 reads SQIVND (reference sequence). Trimming took 6 bases from V and 0 from J; bases not matched to a gene: 14. This CDR3 has 18 amino acids. This CDR3 is CASSRGTGASNSNQPQHF. The CDR3 region has the DNA TGTGCCAGTAGCAGGGGCACAGGGGCGTCAAATAGCAATCAGCCCCAGCATTTT.

The chain carries TRBV12-3 or TRBV12-4 and TRBJ2-7, with D uncertain. The CDR3 runs 13 residues. V lost 1 base and J lost 2, with 6 bases in between. CDR3 nucleotide sequence: TGTGCCAGCAGTTTAGGGACCACCTACGAGCAGTACTTC. Protein sequence: CASSLGTTYEQYF.

The CDR3 loop reads CAVTPRSGSDYEQYF. The CDR3 DNA reads TGTGCCGTCACCCCCCGGTCGGGGAGTGACTACGAGCAGTACTTC. The rearrangement links TRBV2 to TRBJ2-7; weak D call: TRBD2 (5 bases). The CDR3 contains 15 residues. Trimming removed 11 bases from V and 3 bases from J, with 23 bases in between. Looked up from germline, CDR1 is SNHLY and CDR2 is FYNNEI.

The CDR3 region is CASSPRRGMGEQFF. As DNA, the CDR3 is TGTGCCAGCAGCCCCCGGAGAGGCATGGGTGAGCAGTTCTTC. The chain carries TRBV7-9 and TRBJ2-1; D gene ambiguous. CDR3 length equals 14 residues. Trimming took 5 bases from V and 9 from J, leaving 17 bases between them. The germline CDR1 and CDR2 sequences are SEHNR and FQNEAQ (reference sequence).

The chain links TRBV9 to TRBJ2-7, with a weak D call TRBD1 (5 bases). V lost 0 bases to trimming and J lost 4 bases, with 14 bases between them. The CDR3 runs to 15 residues. Germline lookup yields CDR1 SGDLS and CDR2 YYNGEE. The CDR3 sequence: CASSVGWGLSYEQYF. The CDR3 coding sequence is TGTGCCAGCAGCGTAGGATGGGGCTTATCTTACGAGCAGTACTTC.

The genes are TRBV5-4 and TRBJ1-2; perhaps TRBD1 as D (6 bases). CDR3 size: 14 residues. V was cut by 4 bases and J by 4 bases, with 14 bases left in between. The V gene's germline CDR1 is SGHNT and CDR2 YYREEE (reference sequence). Here the CDR3 reads CASSPDSSPYGYTF. The CDR3 nucleotides are TGTGCCAGCAGCCCGGACAGCAGTCCCTATGGCTACACCTTC.

The chain carries TRBV5-1 and TRBJ2-1; perhaps TRBD2 as D (5 bases). Per germline, CDR1 SGHRS and CDR2 YFSETQ. This CDR3 is 16 amino acids long. Between the trimmed V and J ends, which lost 0 bases and 6 bases, there was a span of 16 bases. CDR3 sequence: CASSLARARELNEQFF. The CDR3 coding sequence is TGCGCCAGCAGCTTGGCTAGGGCCCGGGAACTCAATGAGCAGTTCTTC.

The J gene is TRBJ2-5, the V gene TRBV7-8; 13 bases are shared with TRBD2. The CDR3 sequence is 18 residues long. Germline loops: CDR1 SGHVS, CDR2 FQNEAQ. The J segment lost 4 bases and the V segment lost 5 bases, leaving 13 bases of the junction unmatched. CDR3 sequence (DNA): TGTGCCAGCAGCCTCGGACTAGCGGGGGACTTTAGCGGAGAGACCCAGTACTTC. Its protein is CASSLGLAGDFSGETQYF.

For the CDR3, the DNA is TGCGCCAGCAGCCAGCGCCCGGAACAGGGTGGCGATGAGCAGTTCTTC. This encodes CASSQRPEQGGDEQFF. The chain carries TRBV4-3 and TRBJ2-1; TRBD1 might be the D (6 bases). CDR1 LGHNA and CDR2 YSLEER come from the germline V gene. V gave up 3 bases and J gave up 8 bases, with 20 bases separating them. The CDR3 is 16 residues long.

The chain couples TRBV27 to TRBJ1-2; no clear D gene. The CDR3 covers 13 residues. Looked up from germline, CDR1 is MNHEY and CDR2 is SMNVEV (reference sequence). V shed 6 bases and J shed 8 bases, with 16 bases lying between them. As DNA, the CDR3 is TGTGCCAGCAGACCATCCGGATCAGGAGGCTACACCTTC. Its protein product is CASRPSGSGGYTF.

V and J are TRBV7-2 and TRBJ2-3; D ambiguous. Germline V gene data show CDR1 as SGHTA and CDR2 as FQGNSA. The CDR3 covers 14 residues. The ends were cut back, 4 bases at V and 0 bases at J, with 8 bases in the middle. DNA for the CDR3: TGTGCCAGCAGCTCTTACCTTAGCACAGATACGCAGTATTTT. Translation: CASSSYLSTDTQYF.

This chain joins TRBV7-2 and TRBJ1-6; no clear D gene. CDR3 size: 16 residues. V was cut by 4 bases and J by 2 bases, with 12 bases left in between. Germline V gene sequence: CDR1 SGHTA, CDR2 FQGNSA. The CDR3 nucleotides read TGTGCCAGCAGCTCTCCCCCAGGAACCTATAATTCACCCCTCCACTTT. It translates to CASSSPPGTYNSPLHF. The full variable domain, its missing parts supplied by reference TRBV7-2 and TRBJ1-6, is GAGVSQSPSNKVTEKGKDVELRCDPISGHTALYWYRQSLGQGLEFLIYFQGNSAPDKSGLPSDRFSAERTGGSVSTLTIQRTQQEDSAVYLCASSSPPGTYNSPLHFGNGTRLTVT.

J is TRBJ2-1 and V is TRBV6-5; D call uncertain. Germline V gene sequence: CDR1 MNHEY, CDR2 SVGAGI. V lost 0 bases, J lost 9 bases, and 9 bases lay in between. CDR3 length equals 13 residues. DNA of the CDR3: TGTGCCAGCAGTTACTCGAGGCGGACTGAGCAGTTCTTC. Its protein is CASSYSRRTEQFF.

Here the CDR3 reads CASRKPGTGYGYTF. CDR3 sequence (DNA): TGCGCCAGCAGAAAGCCGGGGACAGGCTATGGCTACACCTTC. This sequence joins TRBV4-1 and TRBJ1-2; 8 bases align to TRBD1. Trimming at V came to 6 bases and at J to 4 bases, leaving 7 bases not matched to a gene. This CDR3 comprises 14 residues. Germline values: CDR1 MGHRA, CDR2 YSYEKL.

V is TRBV15 and J is TRBJ1-5; weak D call: TRBD1 (5 bases). V lost 3 bases, J lost 7 bases, and 13 bases lay in between. Looked up from germline, CDR1 is LNHNV and CDR2 is YYDKDF (reference sequence). The CDR3 spans 14 residues. The DNA for the CDR3 is TGTGCCACCAGCAGGGGAACAGGAAGGCAGCCCCAGCATTTT. Residues: CATSRGTGRQPQHF.

This clone was seen just once. The chain combines TRBV5-1 with TRBJ2-2, with a possible D match to TRBD2 (5 bases). This CDR3 is built from 17 residues. V was pared by 1 base and J by 1 base, with 14 bases between. The germline V gene encodes CDR1 SGHRS and CDR2 YFSETQ. This chain's CDR3 is CASSLLGVGVNTGELFF. CDR3 coding DNA: TGCGCCAGCAGCTTGTTAGGTGTCGGGGTGAACACCGGGGAGCTGTTTTTT.

The chain carries TRBV3-1 (or the pseudogene TRBV3-2) and TRBJ2-1; TRBD2 agrees at 12 bases. The junction had 10 bases not matched to a gene; V was cut back by 6 bases and J by 10 bases. The germline V gene has CDR1 LGHDT and CDR2 YNNKEL (reference sequence). The CDR3 consists of 15 residues. DNA of the CDR3: TGTGCCAGCAGGGCGACTAGCGGGAGTCTCGAAGAGCAGTTCTTC. The encoded protein is CASRATSGSLEEQFF.

CDR3 nucleotides: TGTGCCAGCAGCTTAGATGGGAGACAGGGTGTCCTCCACTTT. Its protein is CASSLDGRQGVLHF. V and J are TRBV11-2 and TRBJ1-6; 7 nucleotides line up with TRBD1. The CDR3 length is 14 residues. J gave up 15 bases and V 0 bases, and 8 bases lay outside the gene matches. Germline V lookup: CDR1 SGHAT, CDR2 FQNNGV.

The chain links TRBV6-5 to TRBJ2-7, with TRBD1 as a possible D gene (6 bases). The CDR3 loop spans 14 amino acids. CDR1 is MNHEY, CDR2 SVGAGI, per germline. V lost 10 bases, J lost 0 bases, and 16 bases lay in between. The CDR3: CAIPTRDNSYEQYF. CDR3 sequence (DNA): TGTGCCATCCCGACCAGGGACAACTCCTACGAGCAGTACTTC.

Here the CDR3 DNA reads TGCAGCGTTGGGCCCCGGCAGGGCCACTACGAGCAGTACTTC. Translated, it gives CSVGPRQGHYEQYF. The chain joins TRBV29-1 to TRBJ2-7; a weak D match, TRBD1 (5 bases). CDR3 length: 14 amino acids. With 4 bases removed from V and 3 bases from J, the gap between germline ends came to 16 bases. Germline V gene lookup returns CDR1 SQVTM and CDR2 ANQGSEA.

The rearrangement uses TRBV9 and TRBJ2-1; D may be TRBD2 (7 bases). Looked up from germline, CDR1 is SGDLS and CDR2 is YYNGEE. Between the trimmed V and J ends, which lost 4 bases and 7 bases, there was a span of 21 bases. CDR3 length: 16 amino acids. CDR3 region: CASSFRTGGPINEQFF. Written as DNA, the CDR3 is TGTGCCAGCAGCTTTCGGACCGGGGGGCCGATTAATGAGCAGTTCTTC.